The 6 T cell receptor beta chains below come from one sample, sequenced in a study of shared clonotypes between healthy human individuals. The naive CD8 subset, CD45RO-negative cells positively selected for CCR7, excluded terminally differentiated effector memory CD45RA+ cells. Using immunoSEQ multiplex PCR, the repertoire was profiled, and TCRdb retains in-frame clones only, with some absent. The sample has about 580,000 clones; 98% are singletons. The sequenced sample was naive CD8+ T cells sorted from blood. The receptors stem from a young man in good health.

V is TRBV29-1 and J is TRBJ2-5; D is tentatively TRBD1 or TRBD2 (5 bases each). The germline CDR1 and CDR2 sequences are SQVTM and ANQGSEA. Trimming took off 7 bases at V and 5 bases at J, with 20 bases between the two ends. The length of the CDR3 is 14 residues. CDR3 coding DNA: TGCAGCGGGCAAGAGGTTTGGGACGGCGAGACCCAGTACTTC. Translated: CSGQEVWDGETQYF. Full variable domain (outside the CDR3, taken from reference TRBV29-1 and TRBJ2-5): SAVISQKPSRDICQRGTSLTIQCQVDSQVTMMFWYRQQPGQSLTLIATANQGSEATYESGFVIDKFPISRPNLTFSTLTVSNMSPEDSSIYLCSGQEVWDGETQYFGPGTRLLVL.

CDR3 in DNA: TGTGCCAGCAGCGACCCCACCTTCGTGACCCAGCTTATCTCTGGGGCCAACGTCCTGACTTTC. It translates to CASSDPTFVTQLISGANVLTF. The chain links TRBV9 to TRBJ2-6; D is unclear. CDR1 and CDR2 from the germline V gene are SGDLS and YYNGEE. The CDR3 covers 21 residues. Trimming left V 3 bases short and J 0 bases short, with 25 bases between.

The chain recombines TRBV28 with TRBJ2-3; D could derive from TRBD1 or TRBD2 (5 bases each). Germline V gene sequence: CDR1 MDHEN, CDR2 SYDVKM. The CDR3 sequence is 15 residues long. The V gene lost 6 bases and the J gene lost 2 bases, with 15 bases spanning the gap. CDR3 residues: CASRVGTSVTDTQYF. The DNA of the CDR3 is TGTGCCAGCAGGGTCGGGACGTCCGTCACAGATACGCAGTATTTT.

The CDR3 is CASSRFSGGTNEKLFF. The DNA of the CDR3 is TGTGCCAGCAGCCGATTTAGCGGGGGGACTAATGAAAAACTGTTTTTT. V is TRBV7-9 and J is TRBJ1-4; D may be TRBD1 (5 bases). Germline V gene data show CDR1 as SEHNR and CDR2 as FQNEAQ (reference sequence). V was cut by 5 bases and J by 2 bases, with 15 bases left in between. The CDR3 totals 16 residues.

V is TRBV27 and J is TRBJ1-2; TRBD1 agrees at 9 bases. Looked up from germline, CDR1 is MNHEY and CDR2 is SMNVEV (reference sequence). The CDR3 is 16 residues long. J lost 4 bases, V lost 6 bases, and 12 bases had no gene match. This CDR3 is CASSSRDRVLSYGYTF. The CDR3 DNA follows: TGTGCCAGCAGCTCCCGGGACAGGGTACTAAGCTATGGCTACACCTTC.

The chain links TRBV14 to TRBJ2-7; no reliable D call. CDR3 length: 14 amino acids. V gave up 3 bases and J gave up 3 bases, with 12 bases separating them. CDR1 and CDR2 from the germline V gene are SGHDN and FVKESK. CDR3 coding DNA: TGTGCCAGCAGCCAGCTAGGACGGAACTACGAGCAGTACTTC. Its protein product is CASSQLGRNYEQYF.